This is a list of T cell receptor beta chains from one sample in a study of CD8 T cells in Susac syndrome. TCRdb passed the immunoSEQ multiplex PCR reads through MiXCR, listing each CDR3 protein once. This sample has around 230,000 distinct CDR3 sequences, with 95% to 97% found just once. The sequenced sample consisted of CD4+ T cells from PBMCs. The receptors shown here come from a human donor with Susac syndrome. CDR3s include the opening cysteine and the closing phenylalanine or tryptophan. A D gene is named only where the DNA matches it firmly. Clone size appears in some rows only: once, few, many, or a class for an expanded clone.

len: 17; abundance: -; v_gene: TRBV7-8; j_gene: TRBJ2-6; d_gene: TRBD2; CDR3nt: TGTGCCAGCAGCCCCCCAGGTAGCGGGACTGGGGCCAACGTCCTGACTTTC; CDR3aa: CASSPPGSGTGANVLTF
len: 13; abundance: -; v_gene: TRBV6-5; j_gene: TRBJ2-1; d_gene: TRBD2; CDR3nt: TGTGCCAGCAGCCGCCGTAGCGGGAGTGAGCAGTTCTTC; CDR3aa: CASSRRSGSEQFF
len: 13; abundance: -; v_gene: TRBV19; j_gene: TRBJ2-3; d_gene: -; CDR3nt: TGTGCCAGTACCGCCAAGATCACAGATACGCAGTATTTT; CDR3aa: CASTAKITDTQYF
len: 14; abundance: -; v_gene: TRBV18; j_gene: TRBJ1-5; d_gene: TRBD1; CDR3nt: TGTGCCAGCTCAGCGGGACAGGGTTCCCAGCCCCAGCATTTT; CDR3aa: CASSAGQGSQPQHF
len: 13; abundance: -; v_gene: TRBV6-5; j_gene: TRBJ2-7; d_gene: TRBD1; CDR3nt: TGTGCCACCCTCCGGGGACAGGGTGGTGAGCAGTACTTC; CDR3aa: CATLRGQGGEQYF
len: 13; abundance: -; v_gene: TRBV3-1; j_gene: TRBJ2-7; d_gene: -; CDR3nt: TGTGCCAGCAGCCAAGGGGCAGGTACCGAGCAGTACTTC; CDR3aa: CASSQGAGTEQYF
len: 13; abundance: -; v_gene: TRBV29-1; j_gene: TRBJ2-5; d_gene: -; CDR3nt: TGCAGCGTAAAAGGGGCAGCCCAAGAGACCCAGTACTTC; CDR3aa: CSVKGAAQETQYF
len: 18; abundance: -; v_gene: TRBV12-3/TRBV12-4; j_gene: TRBJ2-2; d_gene: -; CDR3nt: TGTGCCAGCAGCTCTCCCCAGGGACAACCCCTGAACACCGGGGAGCTGTTTTTT; CDR3aa: CASSSPQGQPLNTGELFF
len: 13; abundance: -; v_gene: TRBV6-2/TRBV6-3; j_gene: TRBJ2-7; d_gene: -; CDR3nt: TGTGCCATCGGGACCTATGTTGACTACGAGCAGTACTTC; CDR3aa: CAIGTYVDYEQYF
len: 14; abundance: -; v_gene: TRBV4-2; j_gene: TRBJ2-1; d_gene: -; CDR3nt: TGTGCCAGCAGCCAAGAGTTGCGAGGCAATGAGCAGTTCTTC; CDR3aa: CASSQELRGNEQFF
len: 13; abundance: -; v_gene: TRBV9; j_gene: TRBJ2-1; d_gene: -; CDR3nt: TGTGCCAGCAGCGTAGCGATCTACAATGAGCAGTTCTTC; CDR3aa: CASSVAIYNEQFF
len: 13; abundance: -; v_gene: TRBV19; j_gene: TRBJ1-1; d_gene: -; CDR3nt: TGTGCCAGTATGTACAGTCCGAACACTGAAGCTTTCTTT; CDR3aa: CASMYSPNTEAFF
len: 15; abundance: -; v_gene: TRBV9; j_gene: TRBJ1-3; d_gene: -; CDR3nt: TGTGCCAGCAGCGTGAATCAGGCCGCTGGAAACACCATATATTTT; CDR3aa: CASSVNQAAGNTIYF
len: 12; abundance: -; v_gene: TRBV29-1; j_gene: TRBJ2-1; d_gene: TRBD1; CDR3nt: TGCAGCGTTGACCAGGGGGTCAATGAGCAGTTCTTC; CDR3aa: CSVDQGVNEQFF
len: 16; abundance: -; v_gene: TRBV30; j_gene: TRBJ2-7; d_gene: TRBD2; CDR3nt: TGTGCCTGGAGTGTCCCCCGGACTAGCGGCTTCTACGAGCAGTACTTC; CDR3aa: CAWSVPRTSGFYEQYF
len: 15; abundance: -; v_gene: TRBV6-4; j_gene: TRBJ2-3; d_gene: TRBD1; CDR3nt: TGTGCCAGCAGTGACAGGGACAGGGTCACAGATACGCAGTATTTT; CDR3aa: CASSDRDRVTDTQYF
len: 10; abundance: -; v_gene: TRBV29-1; j_gene: TRBJ1-1; d_gene: -; CDR3nt: TGCAGCGTGGGGGACTTTCAAGCTTTCTTT; CDR3aa: CSVGDFQAFF
len: 13; abundance: -; v_gene: TRBV11-1; j_gene: TRBJ2-1; d_gene: -; CDR3nt: TGTGCCAGCAGCCCCAGGGCGGACAATGAGCAGTTCTTC; CDR3aa: CASSPRADNEQFF
len: 14; abundance: -; v_gene: TRBV12-3/TRBV12-4; j_gene: TRBJ2-3; d_gene: -; CDR3nt: TGTGCCAGCAGTCGACTAGTATCCCCAGATACGCAGTATTTT; CDR3aa: CASSRLVSPDTQYF
len: 12; abundance: -; v_gene: TRBV12-5; j_gene: TRBJ1-2; d_gene: TRBD1; CDR3nt: TGTGCTAGTGGTTCAGGGGGCGGTGGCTACACCTTC; CDR3aa: CASGSGGGGYTF
len: 12; abundance: -; v_gene: TRBV20-1; j_gene: TRBJ1-2; d_gene: -; CDR3nt: TGCAGTGCTAGTACGGGGAACTATGGCTACACCTTC; CDR3aa: CSASTGNYGYTF
len: 12; abundance: -; v_gene: TRBV4-1; j_gene: TRBJ2-3; d_gene: -; CDR3nt: TGCGCCAGCAGCCAAGAGGGTTATACGCAGTATTTT; CDR3aa: CASSQEGYTQYF
len: 14; abundance: once; v_gene: TRBV4-1; j_gene: TRBJ2-5; d_gene: -; CDR3nt: TGCGCCAGCAGCCTCTCTGAGGGCCAAGAGACCCAGTACTTC; CDR3aa: CASSLSEGQETQYF
len: 15; abundance: -; v_gene: TRBV12-3/TRBV12-4; j_gene: TRBJ2-2; d_gene: -; CDR3nt: TGTGCCAGCAGTTTGTCAGGGTTTGAGGCCGGGGAGCTGTTTTTT; CDR3aa: CASSLSGFEAGELFF
len: 11; abundance: -; v_gene: TRBV28; j_gene: TRBJ2-7; d_gene: -; CDR3nt: TGTGCCAGCACCGCCAGGTACGAGCAGTACTTC; CDR3aa: CASTARYEQYF
len: 15; abundance: -; v_gene: TRBV9; j_gene: TRBJ2-1; d_gene: TRBD1; CDR3nt: TGTGCCAGCAGCGTCTTAGGGACAGGGCTGAGTGAGCAGTTCTTC; CDR3aa: CASSVLGTGLSEQFF
len: 13; abundance: once; v_gene: TRBV7-3; j_gene: TRBJ1-2; d_gene: TRBD1; CDR3nt: TGTGCCAGCAGCGTGCAGGGGGCGCAGGGCTACACCTTC; CDR3aa: CASSVQGAQGYTF
len: 15; abundance: -; v_gene: TRBV12-5; j_gene: TRBJ2-7; d_gene: -; CDR3nt: TGTGCTAGTGGTTTGAACGCAGGATTTACCTACGAGCAGTACTTC; CDR3aa: CASGLNAGFTYEQYF
len: 13; abundance: -; v_gene: TRBV7-3; j_gene: TRBJ2-5; d_gene: TRBD2; CDR3nt: TGTGCCAGCAGCCGTAGCGGGGAAGAGACCCAGTACTTC; CDR3aa: CASSRSGEETQYF
len: 13; abundance: few; v_gene: TRBV18; j_gene: TRBJ2-5; d_gene: -; CDR3nt: TGTGCCAGCTCACCAGATTATCAAGAGACCCAGTACTTC; CDR3aa: CASSPDYQETQYF
len: 11; abundance: -; v_gene: TRBV30; j_gene: TRBJ2-1; d_gene: -; CDR3nt: TGTGCCCGGAGCTATTACAATGAGCAGTTCTTC; CDR3aa: CARSYYNEQFF